This T cell receptor (beta chain) was identified during a study of control samples from healthy donors and cancer patients. Assay: immunoSEQ multiplex PCR; the TCRdb copy retains only in-frame clones and omits some. The sample lists around 230,000 clones, just under 95% occurring once. Germline V CDR1 and CDR2: SGHRS, YFSETQ. There are 14 residues in the CDR3. With V trimmed by 7 bases and J by 4 bases, 8 bases remained unmatched. The source is a man in his fifties in good health. The chain joins TRBV5-1 to TRBJ1-2, with 9 bases that match TRBD1. The specimen sequenced was blood. CDR3 region: CASSDQGQGYGYTF. The DNA of the CDR3 is TGCGCCAGCTCGGACCAGGGACAGGGCTATGGCTACACCTTC.